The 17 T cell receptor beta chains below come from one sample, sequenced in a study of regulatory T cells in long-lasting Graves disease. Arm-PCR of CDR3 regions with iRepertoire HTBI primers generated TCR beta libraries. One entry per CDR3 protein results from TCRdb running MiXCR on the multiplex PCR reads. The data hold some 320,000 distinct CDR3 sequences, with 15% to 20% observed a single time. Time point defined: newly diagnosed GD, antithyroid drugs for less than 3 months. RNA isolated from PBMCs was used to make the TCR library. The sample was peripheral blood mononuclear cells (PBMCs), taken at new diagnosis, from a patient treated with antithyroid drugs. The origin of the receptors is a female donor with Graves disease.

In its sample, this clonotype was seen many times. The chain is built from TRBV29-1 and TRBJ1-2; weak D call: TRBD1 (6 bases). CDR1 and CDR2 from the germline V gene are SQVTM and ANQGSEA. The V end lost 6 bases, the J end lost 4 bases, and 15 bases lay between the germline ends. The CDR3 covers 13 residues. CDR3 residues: CSVEPDRTYGYTF. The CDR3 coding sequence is TGCAGCGTCGAGCCCGACAGGACCTATGGCTACACCTTC.

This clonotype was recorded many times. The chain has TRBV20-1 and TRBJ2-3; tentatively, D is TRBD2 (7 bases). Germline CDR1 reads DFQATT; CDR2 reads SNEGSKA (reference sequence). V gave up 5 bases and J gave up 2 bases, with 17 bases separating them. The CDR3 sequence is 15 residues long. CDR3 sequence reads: CSAGGLAENTDTQYF. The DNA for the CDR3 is TGCAGTGCTGGGGGCCTAGCGGAGAACACAGATACGCAGTATTTT.

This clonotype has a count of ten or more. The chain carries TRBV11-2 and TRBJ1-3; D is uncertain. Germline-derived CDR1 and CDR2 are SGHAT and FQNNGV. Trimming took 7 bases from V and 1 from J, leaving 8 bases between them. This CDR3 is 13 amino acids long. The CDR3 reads CASIERSGNTIYF. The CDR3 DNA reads TGTGCCAGCATCGAGAGATCTGGAAACACCATATATTTT.

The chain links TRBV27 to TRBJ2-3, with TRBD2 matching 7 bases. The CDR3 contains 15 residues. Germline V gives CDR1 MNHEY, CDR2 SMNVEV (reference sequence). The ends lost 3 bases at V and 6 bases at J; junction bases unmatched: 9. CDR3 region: CASSLVGRVHDTQYF. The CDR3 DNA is TGTGCCAGCAGTTTGGTGGGGAGGGTACACGATACGCAGTATTTT.

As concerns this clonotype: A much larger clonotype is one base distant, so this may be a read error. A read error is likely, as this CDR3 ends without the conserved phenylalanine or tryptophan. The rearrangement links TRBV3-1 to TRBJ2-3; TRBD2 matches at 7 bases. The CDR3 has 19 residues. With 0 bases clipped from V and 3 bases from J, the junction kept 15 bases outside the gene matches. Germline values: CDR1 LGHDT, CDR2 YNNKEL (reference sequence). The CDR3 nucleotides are TGTGCCAGCAGCCAAGATGCGTTCTCTAGCCGGGAGGAGACAGATACGCAGTATTCT. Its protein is CASSQDAFSSREETDTQYS.

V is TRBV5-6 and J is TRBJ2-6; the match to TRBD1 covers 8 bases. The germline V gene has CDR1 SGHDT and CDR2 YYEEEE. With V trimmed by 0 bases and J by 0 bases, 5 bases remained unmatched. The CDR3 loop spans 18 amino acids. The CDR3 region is CASSLVSGGLSGANVLTF. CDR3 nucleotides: TGTGCCAGCAGCTTGGTTTCAGGGGGCCTCTCTGGGGCCAACGTCCTGACTTTC.

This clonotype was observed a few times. CDR3 bases: TGTGCCAGCAGCTTGGTAGGGCGGGGGGACGCCTACGAGCAGTACTTC. Residues: CASSLVGRGDAYEQYF. This rearrangement joins TRBV5-5 to TRBJ2-7; 8 bases are a match to TRBD2. This CDR3 region has 16 residues. V was clipped by 0 bases and J by 2 bases; unmatched bases: 7. The germline gives CDR1 SGHKS, CDR2 YYEKEE (reference sequence).

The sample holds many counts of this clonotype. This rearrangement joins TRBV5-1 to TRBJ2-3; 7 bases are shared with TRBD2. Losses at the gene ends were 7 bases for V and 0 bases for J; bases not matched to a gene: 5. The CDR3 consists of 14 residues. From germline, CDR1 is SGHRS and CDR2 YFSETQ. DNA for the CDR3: TGCGCCAGCGGGGGGGATTCTAGCACAGATACGCAGTATTTT. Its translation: CASGGDSSTDTQYF. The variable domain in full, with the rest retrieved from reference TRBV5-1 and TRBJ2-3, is KAGVTQTPRYLIKTRGQQVTLSCSPISGHRSVSWYQQTPGQGLQFLFEYFSETQRNKGNFPGRFSGRQFSNSRSEMNVSTLELGDSALYLCASGGDSSTDTQYFGPGTRLTVL.

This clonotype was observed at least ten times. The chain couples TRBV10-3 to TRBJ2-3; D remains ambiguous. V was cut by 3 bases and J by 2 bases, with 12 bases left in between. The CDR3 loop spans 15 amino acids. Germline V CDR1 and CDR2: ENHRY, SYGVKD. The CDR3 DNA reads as TGTGCCATCAGTGAACCGAAGGTGCCCACAGATACGCAGTATTTT. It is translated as CAISEPKVPTDTQYF.

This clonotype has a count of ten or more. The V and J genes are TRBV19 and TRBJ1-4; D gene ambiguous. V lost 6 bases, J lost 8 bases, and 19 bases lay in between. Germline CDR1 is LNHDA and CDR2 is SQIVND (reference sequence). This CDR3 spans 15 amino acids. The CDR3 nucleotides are TGTGCCAGTAGCCCGGCAAAGGACGGCCCGGAAAAACTGTTTTTT. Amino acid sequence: CASSPAKDGPEKLFF.

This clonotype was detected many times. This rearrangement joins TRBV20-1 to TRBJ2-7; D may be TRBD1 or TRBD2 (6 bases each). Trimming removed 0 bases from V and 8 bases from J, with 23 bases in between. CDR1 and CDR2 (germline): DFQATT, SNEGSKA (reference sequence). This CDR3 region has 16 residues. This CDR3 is CSARDGGGGLRAQQYF. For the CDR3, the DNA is TGCAGTGCTAGAGACGGTGGAGGGGGGCTACGAGCGCAGCAGTACTTC.

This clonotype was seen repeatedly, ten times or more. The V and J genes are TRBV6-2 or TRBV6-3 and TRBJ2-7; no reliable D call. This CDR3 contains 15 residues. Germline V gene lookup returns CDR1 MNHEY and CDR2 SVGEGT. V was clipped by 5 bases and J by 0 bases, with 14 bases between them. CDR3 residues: CASSEGSGSSYEQYF. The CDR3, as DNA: TGTGCCAGCAGTGAAGGTTCGGGTTCCTCCTACGAGCAGTACTTC.

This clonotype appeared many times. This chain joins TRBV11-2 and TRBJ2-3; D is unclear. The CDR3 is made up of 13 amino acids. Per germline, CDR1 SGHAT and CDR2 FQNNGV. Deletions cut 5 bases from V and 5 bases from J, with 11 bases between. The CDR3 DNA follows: TGTGCCAGCAGCCGAGGCCATGGAGATACGCAGTATTTT. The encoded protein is CASSRGHGDTQYF. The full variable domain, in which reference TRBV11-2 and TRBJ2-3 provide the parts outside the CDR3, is EAGVAQSPRYKIIEKRQSVAFWCNPISGHATLYWYQQILGQGPKLLIQFQNNGVVDDSQLPKDRFSAERLKGVDSTLKIQPAKLEDSAVYLCASSRGHGDTQYFGPGTRLTVL.

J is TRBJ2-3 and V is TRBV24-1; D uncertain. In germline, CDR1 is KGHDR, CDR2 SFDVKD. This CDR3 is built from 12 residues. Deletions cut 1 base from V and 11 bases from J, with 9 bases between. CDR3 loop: CATSDFSMKQYF. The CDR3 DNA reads TGTGCCACCAGTGATTTTTCCATGAAGCAGTATTTT.

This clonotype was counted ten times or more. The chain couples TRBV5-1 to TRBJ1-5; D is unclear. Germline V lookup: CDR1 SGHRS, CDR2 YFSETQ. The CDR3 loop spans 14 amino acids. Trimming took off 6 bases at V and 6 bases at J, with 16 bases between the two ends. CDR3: CASIPVEGGQPQHF. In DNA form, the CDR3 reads TGCGCCAGCATCCCTGTCGAGGGTGGTCAGCCCCAGCATTTT.

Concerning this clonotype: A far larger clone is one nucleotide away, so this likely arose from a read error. The CDR3 sequence: CASSGGPLAAPEYF. CDR3 nucleotides: TGTGCCAGCAGTGGAGGGCCGTTAGCCGCTCCGGAGTATTTT. J is TRBJ2-3 and V is TRBV27, with D possibly being TRBD2 (6 bases). The V gene's germline CDR1 is MNHEY and CDR2 SMNVEV (reference sequence). Trimming stripped 5 bases from V and 13 bases from J, with 22 bases between. This CDR3 region has 14 residues.

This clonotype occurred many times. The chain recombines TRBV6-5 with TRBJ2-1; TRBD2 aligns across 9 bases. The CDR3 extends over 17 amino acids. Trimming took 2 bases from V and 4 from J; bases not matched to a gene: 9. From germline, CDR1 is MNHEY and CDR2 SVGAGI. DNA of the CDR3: TGTGCCAGCAGTTACGGGACTAGCCCGTCCTATTACAATGAGCAGTTCTTC. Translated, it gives CASSYGTSPSYYNEQFF.